These 6 T cell receptor beta chains were sequenced from one sample in a study of blood T cell repertoires in COVID-19. Some clones are missing from TCRdb's copy, which holds only in-frame ones; the method was immunoSEQ multiplex PCR. Here the sample spans more than 95,000 clones, about three quarters being singletons. The sequenced sample consisted of peripheral blood. The receptors were sampled from a woman between 70 and 85 years old with acute or convalescent COVID-19.

V is TRBV19 and J is TRBJ2-1, with TRBD2 identical over 9 bases. V dropped 0 bases and J dropped 0; count of bases not matched to a gene: 3. Germline CDR1 is LNHDA and CDR2 is SQIVND (reference sequence). This CDR3 is 17 amino acids long. CDR3 residues: CASSIDGSGSSYNEQFF. CDR3 coding DNA: TGTGCCAGTAGTATAGATGGTAGCGGGAGCTCCTACAATGAGCAGTTCTTC.

This chain joins TRBV6-1 and TRBJ1-1; D may be TRBD1 (6 bases). Trimming left V 1 base short and J 0 bases short, with 15 bases between. Germline-derived CDR1 and CDR2 are MNHNS and SASEGT. This CDR3 region has 17 residues. The CDR3 loop reads CASSEGGRASLNTEAFF. The CDR3 DNA reads TGTGCCAGCAGTGAAGGGGGGCGGGCCTCCTTGAACACTGAAGCTTTCTTT.

The rearrangement joins TRBV18 to TRBJ2-2, with 8 bases that match TRBD2. CDR3 size: 15 residues. The V gene end was trimmed by 1 base and the J gene end by 6 bases; junction bases not matched to a gene: 4. Germline values: CDR1 KGHSH, CDR2 LQKENI. CDR3 in DNA: TGTGCCAGCTCACCACGAAGCGGGAGTTCCGGGGAGCTGTTTTTT. This codes for CASSPRSGSSGELFF.

This sequence joins TRBV19 and TRBJ1-1; unclear D gene. Germline CDR1 LNHDA, CDR2 SQIVND (reference sequence). The CDR3 spans 13 residues. V dropped 5 bases and J dropped 2 bases, with 9 bases sitting between them. The DNA for the CDR3 is TGTGCCAGTAGTCCAAACATCAACACTGAAGCTTTCTTT. Translation: CASSPNINTEAFF.

A few counts support this clone. This rearrangement joins TRBV2 to TRBJ1-6; TRBD1 is a possible D gene (5 bases). Per the germline V gene, CDR1 is SNHLY and CDR2 is FYNNEI. With 4 bases removed from V and 7 bases from J, the gap between germline ends came to 14 bases. This CDR3 spans 15 amino acids. Here the CDR3 DNA reads TGTGCCAGCAGTGCCCCGATGGGGCAAAATTCACCCCTCCACTTT. As protein: CASSAPMGQNSPLHF.

This clone appeared a few times. This rearrangement joins TRBV6-6 to TRBJ2-7; D perhaps matches TRBD1 (6 bases). CDR3 length: 15 amino acids. Germline-derived CDR1 and CDR2 are MNHNY and SVGAGI (reference sequence). V was cut by 3 bases and J by 3 bases, with 15 bases left in between. This CDR3 is CASSYSGDRNYEQYF. The CDR3 DNA reads as TGTGCCAGCAGTTATTCGGGCGACAGGAACTACGAGCAGTACTTC.